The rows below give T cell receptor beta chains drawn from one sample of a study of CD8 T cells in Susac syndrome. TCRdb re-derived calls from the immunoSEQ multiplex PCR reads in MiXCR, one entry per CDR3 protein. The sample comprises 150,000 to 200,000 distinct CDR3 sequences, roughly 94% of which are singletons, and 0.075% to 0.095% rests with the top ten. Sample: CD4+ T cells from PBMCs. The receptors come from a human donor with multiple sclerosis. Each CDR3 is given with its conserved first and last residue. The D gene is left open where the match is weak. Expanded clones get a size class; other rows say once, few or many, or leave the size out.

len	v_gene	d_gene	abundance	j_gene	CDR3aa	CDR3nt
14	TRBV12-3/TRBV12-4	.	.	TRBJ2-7	CASSPKARAYEQYF	TGTGCCAGCAGCCCCAAGGCCAGGGCCTACGAGCAGTACTTC
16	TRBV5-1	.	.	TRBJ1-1	CASSLAPGGGGTEAFF	TGCGCCAGCAGCTTGGCTCCAGGCGGGGGGGGTACTGAAGCTTTCTTT
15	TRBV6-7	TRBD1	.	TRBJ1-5	CASSSPGQGNQPQHF	TGTGCCAGCAGTTCTCCGGGACAGGGAAATCAGCCCCAGCATTTT
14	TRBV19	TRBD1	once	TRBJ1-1	CASRTGGWNTEAFF	TGTGCCAGCCGGACAGGGGGATGGAACACTGAAGCTTTCTTT
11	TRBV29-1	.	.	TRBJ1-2	CTSAGGYGYTF	TGCACCTCGGCGGGGGGCTATGGCTACACCTTC
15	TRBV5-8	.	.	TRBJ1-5	CASSLDGDGNQPQHF	TGTGCCAGCAGCTTGGACGGGGACGGCAATCAGCCCCAGCATTTT
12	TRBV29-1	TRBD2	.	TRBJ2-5	CSVGLAMETQYF	TGCAGCGTTGGACTAGCTATGGAGACCCAGTACTTC
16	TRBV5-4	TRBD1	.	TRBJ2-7	CASSLGYGTDLYEQYF	TGTGCCAGCAGCTTGGGGTATGGGACAGATCTTTACGAGCAGTACTTC
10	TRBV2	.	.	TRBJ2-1	CASGGNEQFF	TGTGCCAGCGGGGGGAATGAGCAGTTCTTC
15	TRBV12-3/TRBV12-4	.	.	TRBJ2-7	CASSLGPKGWYEQYF	TGTGCCAGCAGCTTAGGGCCGAAAGGATGGTACGAGCAGTACTTC
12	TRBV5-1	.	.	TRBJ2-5	CATGEGGETQYF	TGCGCCACCGGCGAGGGGGGAGAGACCCAGTACTTC
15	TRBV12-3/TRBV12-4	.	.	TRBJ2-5	CASSLSSRTQETQYF	TGTGCCAGCAGTTTATCTTCCAGGACCCAAGAGACCCAGTACTTC
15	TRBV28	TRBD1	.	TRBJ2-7	CASSTAGTAHVEQYF	TGTGCCAGCAGTACGGCTGGGACAGCACACGTCGAGCAGTACTTC
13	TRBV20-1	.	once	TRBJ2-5	CSAPTAGKETQYF	TGCAGTGCTCCCACGGCGGGGAAAGAGACCCAGTACTTC
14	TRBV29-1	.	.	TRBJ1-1	CSVVVRDLNTEAFF	TGCAGCGTGGTCGTGCGGGATTTGAACACTGAAGCTTTCTTT
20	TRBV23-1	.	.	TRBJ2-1	CASSQVKIKHWGFSYNEQFF	TGCGCCAGCAGTCAGGTTAAGATAAAACATTGGGGTTTCTCCTACAATGAGCAGTTCTTC
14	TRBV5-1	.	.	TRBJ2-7	CASRREEGTWEQYF	TGCGCCAGCAGAAGGGAGGAGGGGACGTGGGAGCAGTACTTC
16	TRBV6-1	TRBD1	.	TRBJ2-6	CASSETGSSGANVLTF	TGTGCCAGCAGTGAGACAGGGAGCTCTGGGGCCAACGTCCTGACTTTC
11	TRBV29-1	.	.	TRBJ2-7	CSVAGEVEQYF	TGCAGCGTTGCAGGGGAGGTCGAGCAGTACTTC